This T cell receptor (beta chain) comes out of a study of OX40 agonist ivuxolimab in advanced cancers. In germline, CDR1 is DFQATT, CDR2 SNEGSKA (reference sequence). The CDR3 is made up of 11 amino acids. V lost 3 bases, J lost 6 bases, and 9 bases lay in between. Clones were sequenced by immunoSEQ multiplex PCR, and TCRdb holds only the in-frame ones, with some missing. The table has approximately 62,000 clones, about 88% seen once. The starting material was CD4+ or CD8+ T cells sorted from blood, obtained in a trial of the OX40 agonist ivuxolimab. This clonotype was obtained from an adult with an advanced solid tumor such as melanoma, head and neck, liver or kidney cancer. This sequence joins TRBV20-1 and TRBJ2-7, with D uncertain. CDR3 region: CSARGFGEQYF. For the CDR3, the DNA is TGCAGTGCTAGGGGCTTCGGCGAGCAGTACTTC.